This T cell receptor (beta chain) was identified during a study of T-cell memory formation after mild COVID-19. The CDR3 runs 12 residues. TCRdb reprocessed the 5' RACE reads via MiXCR and lists one record per CDR3 protein. This sample has approximately 290,000 distinct CDR3 sequences, with approximately 19% found just once. This chain uses TRBV12-2 with TRBJ1-5. TRBV12-2 is a pseudogene segment. The TCR was taken from a man between 18 and 29 years old who had mild COVID-19 (a few samples of this study predate the infection). Cell type and time point are not known. Sequencing input: PBMCs or a T cell subset sorted from them (not recorded which). CDR3 nucleotide sequence: TGTGCAAGTCGCTTACCGGATCAGCCCCAGCATTTT. The encoded protein is CASRLPDQPQHF.